This passage covers 20 T cell receptor beta chains from one sample sequenced in a study of T cell repertoires in cytomegalovirus infection. Using its own MiXCR run on the reads, TCRdb lists one record per CDR3 protein. The sample contains about 740,000 distinct CDR3 sequences, approximately 33% of which appear only once. These receptors have no known antigen. Sequenced here: cultured PBMCs, sampled from culture after CMV antigen stimulation. These receptor sequences come from a human donor in good health (CMV status not recorded). Some clones in this sample may be carry-over from other donors' samples.

The chain combines TRBV19 with TRBJ1-6, with 8 nucleotides matching TRBD1. Per germline, CDR1 LNHDA and CDR2 SQIVND (reference sequence). V shed 6 bases, J shed 3 bases, and the junction held 4 bases outside the gene matches. The CDR3 is made up of 15 amino acids. The CDR3 protein is CASSVTGGYNSPLHF. DNA for the CDR3: TGTGCCAGTAGCGTTACAGGGGGCTATAATTCACCCCTCCACTTT.

The rearrangement uses TRBV20-1 and TRBJ1-3, with unresolved D. Germline CDR1 and CDR2: DFQATT and SNEGSKA (reference sequence). The CDR3 runs to 15 residues. V dropped 0 bases and J dropped 1 base, with 10 bases sitting between them. The CDR3 DNA reads as TGCAGTGCTAGAGACCCGAGGACTTCTGGAAACACCATATATTTT. This translates into CSARDPRTSGNTIYF.

This clonotype was seen ten or more times. V and J are TRBV7-2 and TRBJ2-1, with D unresolved. The germline V gene encodes CDR1 SGHTA and CDR2 FQGNSA. Trimming took off 2 bases at V and 6 bases at J, with 5 bases between the two ends. This CDR3 is built from 12 residues. The chain's CDR3 is CASSLLSNEQFF. Written as DNA, the CDR3 is TGTGCCAGCAGCTTACTCAGCAATGAGCAGTTCTTC.

This clonotype was observed many times. The chain links TRBV5-4 to TRBJ1-5; 11 bases are a match to TRBD1. Germline values: CDR1 SGHNT, CDR2 YYREEE (reference sequence). The CDR3 covers 15 residues. With 4 bases clipped from V and 4 bases from J, the junction kept 4 bases outside the gene matches. CDR3 amino acids: CASSPGTGGNQPQHF. Written as DNA, the CDR3 is TGTGCCAGCAGCCCGGGGACAGGGGGTAATCAGCCCCAGCATTTT.

This clonotype turned up a few times. The rearrangement joins TRBV7-2 to TRBJ2-2, with 8 bases matching TRBD1. The CDR3 extends over 15 amino acids. The germline gives CDR1 SGHTA, CDR2 FQGNSA. V was pared by 7 bases and J by 5 bases, with 9 bases of the junction left unmatched. The DNA for the CDR3 is TGTGCCAGCAACCCAGGGGGCGCGGGGACCGGGGAGCTGTTTTTT. It is translated as CASNPGGAGTGELFF.

The J gene is TRBJ1-1, the V gene TRBV7-9, with 7 nucleotides matching TRBD1. The germline gives CDR1 SEHNR, CDR2 FQNEAQ (reference sequence). The trim removed 0 bases at V and 3 bases at J, leaving 10 bases unmatched. The CDR3 sequence is 17 residues long. CDR3: CASSLALGGQSYTEAFF. The CDR3 region has the DNA TGTGCCAGCAGCTTAGCCCTAGGGGGACAGAGTTACACTGAAGCTTTCTTT. The whole variable domain, filled in from reference TRBV7-9 and TRBJ1-1, reads DTGVSQNPRHKITKRGQNVTFRCDPISEHNRLYWYRQTLGQGPEFLTYFQNEAQLEKSRLLSDRFSAERPKGSFSTLEIQRTEQGDSAMYLCASSLALGGQSYTEAFFGQGTRLTVV.

This clonotype was seen ten or more times. The chain employs TRBV7-8 and TRBJ2-2; D call uncertain. V lost 5 bases, J lost 6 bases, and 7 bases lay in between. From germline, CDR1 is SGHVS and CDR2 FQNEAQ. The CDR3 consists of 12 residues. DNA of the CDR3: TGTGCCAGCAGCCCCCACCCCGGGGAGCTGTTTTTT. Protein sequence: CASSPHPGELFF.

This rearrangement joins TRBV5-4 to TRBJ2-2, with a tentative D call TRBD2 (5 bases). V dropped 0 bases and J dropped 3 bases, with 12 bases sitting between them. CDR3 length: 16 amino acids. Germline CDR1 is SGHNT and CDR2 is YYREEE (reference sequence). The CDR3 loop is CASSLGRGLDTGELFF. The CDR3 region has the DNA TGTGCCAGCAGCTTGGGAAGAGGGTTGGACACCGGGGAGCTGTTTTTT.

This sequence joins TRBV15 and TRBJ1-2; 9 bases map to TRBD1. The CDR3 has 15 residues. V was pared by 0 bases and J by 7 bases, with 6 bases of the junction left unmatched. Germline CDR1 is LNHNV and CDR2 is YYDKDF (reference sequence). The CDR3 reads CATSRDPTGGFGYTF. The CDR3 DNA is TGTGCCACCAGCAGAGACCCTACAGGGGGCTTTGGCTACACCTTC.

V is TRBV2 and J is TRBJ2-2; a possible D gene is TRBD2 (6 bases). Germline V gives CDR1 SNHLY, CDR2 FYNNEI. Trimming stripped 4 bases from V and 7 bases from J, with 16 bases between. The CDR3 runs to 15 residues. CDR3 amino acids: CASSGAGPGIGELFF. The CDR3, as DNA: TGTGCCAGCAGTGGGGCGGGGCCAGGGATCGGGGAGCTGTTTTTT.

J is TRBJ1-1 and V is TRBV7-9; perhaps TRBD1 as D (5 bases). In germline, CDR1 is SEHNR, CDR2 FQNEAQ (reference sequence). The CDR3 consists of 14 residues. V lost 5 bases and J 1 base, leaving 11 bases between the germline ends. The CDR3 DNA reads as TGTGCCAGCAGCACTGGGGGAGCGAACACTGAAGCTTTCTTT. This gives the protein CASSTGGANTEAFF.

The J gene is TRBJ1-1, the V gene TRBV10-3, with no clear D. Germline V CDR1 and CDR2: ENHRY, SYGVKD. The CDR3 length is 13 residues. The V end lost 4 bases, the J end lost 5 bases, and 11 bases lay between the germline ends. The CDR3 region is CAISVDASTEAFF. CDR3 sequence (DNA): TGTGCCATCAGTGTTGACGCAAGTACTGAAGCTTTCTTT.

This clonotype has ten or more counts. V usage is TRBV28 and J usage is TRBJ1-1; TRBD1 might be the D (6 bases). This CDR3 is 13 amino acids long. The germline V gene has CDR1 MDHEN and CDR2 SYDVKM. V was trimmed by 8 bases and J by 3 bases, leaving 13 bases between them. The CDR3 nucleotides are TGTGCCAGCGGCGACAGGTCTTACACTGAAGCTTTCTTT. Residues: CASGDRSYTEAFF. Full variable domain (outside the CDR3, taken from reference TRBV28 and TRBJ1-1): DVKVTQSSRYLVKRTGEKVFLECVQDMDHENMFWYRQDPGLGLRLIYFSYDVKMKEKGDIPEGYSVSREKKERFSLILESASTNQTSMYLCASGDRSYTEAFFGQGTRLTVV.

This chain links TRBV11-2 with TRBJ1-1, with unresolved D. The germline V and J ends were trimmed by 5 bases and 1 base, with 8 bases remaining between them. The germline V gene encodes CDR1 SGHAT and CDR2 FQNNGV. The CDR3 is 13 amino acids. Here the CDR3 reads CASSIKKNTEAFF. The CDR3 region has the DNA TGTGCCAGCAGCATCAAGAAGAACACTGAAGCTTTCTTT.

This rearrangement joins TRBV15 to TRBJ2-1, with 7 bases fitting TRBD2. The V and J ends lost 1 base and 0 bases, in that order; junction bases with no gene match: 6. CDR1 LNHNV and CDR2 YYDKDF come from the germline V gene (reference sequence). The CDR3 length is 17 residues. This chain's CDR3 is CATSRGMGGGSYNEQFF. CDR3 bases: TGTGCCACCAGCAGAGGGATGGGGGGGGGCTCCTACAATGAGCAGTTCTTC. Using reference TRBV15 and TRBJ2-1 for the parts outside the CDR3, the full variable domain is DAMVIQNPRYQVTQFGKPVTLSCSQTLNHNVMYWYQQKSSQAPKLLFHYYDKDFNNEADTPDNFQSRRPNTSFCFLDIRSPGLGDTAMYLCATSRGMGGGSYNEQFFGPGTRLTVL.

The V gene is TRBV19, the J gene TRBJ2-2; D not resolved. There are 14 residues in the CDR3. Trimming removed 3 bases from V and 8 bases from J, with 13 bases in between. Germline V CDR1 and CDR2: LNHDA, SQIVND (reference sequence). CDR3: CASSIGFRQGELFF. CDR3 DNA sequence: TGTGCCAGTAGTATTGGCTTCCGGCAAGGGGAGCTGTTTTTT.

This clonotype was counted between two and nine times. V is TRBV20-1 and J is TRBJ1-6, with 8 bases that match TRBD1. The CDR3 is 13 residues long. V was clipped by 4 bases and J by 7 bases; unmatched bases: 3. Germline-derived CDR1 and CDR2 are DFQATT and SNEGSKA (reference sequence). The CDR3 loop is CSATTGGNSPLHF. For the CDR3, the DNA is TGCAGTGCTACCACAGGGGGAAATTCACCCCTCCACTTT.

The rearrangement joins TRBV6-1 to TRBJ1-5, with D maybe TRBD1 (5 bases). The V end lost 0 bases, the J end lost 6 bases, and 9 bases lay between the germline ends. Germline CDR1 reads MNHNS; CDR2 reads SASEGT. The CDR3 extends over 14 amino acids. The CDR3 DNA is TGTGCCAGCAGTGAAGCGGGAGGGGTTCAGCCCCAGCATTTT. This translates into CASSEAGGVQPQHF.

The chain joins TRBV6-1 to TRBJ2-1; D unresolved. The CDR3 length is 14 residues. In germline, CDR1 is MNHNS, CDR2 SASEGT. The ends were cut back, 8 bases at V and 3 bases at J, with 14 bases in the middle. The CDR3 DNA reads as TGTGCCAGCGTTAAACAGCGAGACTACAATGAGCAGTTCTTC. This translates into CASVKQRDYNEQFF.

This chain connects TRBV2 to TRBJ1-3; 11 nucleotides align to TRBD1. The CDR3 runs 19 residues. Germline V gives CDR1 SNHLY, CDR2 FYNNEI. Trimming removed 6 bases from V and 3 bases from J; junction bases left unmatched: 16. The CDR3 is CASSVHRDRGNLVGNTIYF. CDR3 DNA sequence: TGTGCCAGCAGCGTCCACCGGGACAGGGGGAATCTTGTTGGAAACACCATATATTTT.